This T cell receptor beta chain was documented in a study of vaccination and CD4 T cells after COVID-19. As for this clonotype: The antigen is unknown.

Germline V gene sequence: CDR1 SGHNT, CDR2 YYREEE (reference sequence). The CDR3 is 14 residues long. Trimming removed 0 bases at V and 2 bases at J, with 8 bases between. An Oncomine TCR Beta short-read assay was used to sequence the DNA from cultured CD4+ T cells. The authors extracted genomic DNA from cultured CD4+ T cells. TCRdb re-analysed the PCR reads in MiXCR, keeping a single row per CDR3 protein. There are 20,000 to 25,000 distinct CDR3 sequences in the sample; approximately 56% occur only once, and less than 15% lies in the top ten. Noted treatment: approximately nine-day PBMC culture with coronavirus spike peptide pools or control peptides (ViraFEST assay). Findings and limits, study-wide: Among reactive clones from convalescent patients, a median 86.3% appeared only post-vaccination. The great majority, 304 of 307 vaccine-specific clones, proved spike mono-reactive in convalescent patients. A comparatively limited set of convalescent patients was examined, with no early post-infection timepoints.

The receptor was derived from a human donor who received a COVID-19 vaccine. The chain carries TRBV5-4 and TRBJ2-5; TRBD2 might be the D (6 bases). This sample comprised CD4+ T cells from blood, cultured in vitro, obtained after SARS-CoV-2 vaccination. The CDR3 spells CASSLAGGQETQYF. CDR3 bases: TGTGCCAGCAGCTTGGCCGGGGGACAAGAGACCCAGTACTTC. The complete variable domain, with remaining parts taken from reference TRBV5-4 and TRBJ2-5, reads ETGVTQSPTHLIKTRGQQVTLRCSSQSGHNTVSWYQQALGQGPQFIFQYYREEENGRGNFPPRFSGLQFPNYSSELNVNALELDDSALYLCASSLAGGQETQYFGPGTRLLVL.